This entry lists 24 T cell receptor beta chains sequenced from one sample in a study of response to subunit inactivated influenza vaccine. MiXCR, run by TCRdb on the RT-PCR reads, gives a single entry per CDR3 protein. This sample carries about 500,000 distinct CDR3 sequences, roughly 7.6% of them seen once, and the ten largest clones take around 13%. The sequences come from PBMCs from blood, collected about 24 months after vaccination. The source of these receptors is a man between 50 and 70 years old who received an inactivated influenza vaccine.

This clonotype turned up a few times. This chain joins TRBV7-2 and TRBJ2-1; either TRBD1 or TRBD2 may fit D (5 bases each). CDR3 length: 15 amino acids. Germline V lookup: CDR1 SGHTA, CDR2 FQGNSA. The V and J ends lost 0 bases and 7 bases respectively, with 13 bases between them. CDR3 loop: CASSLARGLKNEQFF. The CDR3 DNA reads as TGTGCCAGCAGCTTAGCTCGGGGCCTCAAGAATGAGCAGTTCTTC.

This clonotype was found a few times. The J gene is TRBJ1-1, the V gene TRBV4-1; tentative D call: TRBD1 (6 bases). In germline, CDR1 is MGHRA, CDR2 YSYEKL. The CDR3 has 14 residues. The ends were cut back, 7 bases at V and 0 bases at J, with 12 bases in the middle. In DNA form, the CDR3 reads TGCGCCAGCACCCTCGGGGGCCTGAACACTGAAGCTTTCTTT. Encoded protein: CASTLGGLNTEAFF.

This chain uses TRBV12-3 or TRBV12-4 with TRBJ1-3; D remains ambiguous. The CDR3 runs 14 residues. V was pared by 2 bases and J by 4 bases, with 9 bases between. CDR3 sequence (DNA): TGTGCCAGCAGTTTAAGCTCCGGAGGAAACACCATATATTTT. Translated, it gives CASSLSSGGNTIYF.

This clonotype has just a few counts. The chain uses TRBV5-6 and TRBJ2-7, with 8 bases fitting TRBD1. CDR1 SGHDT and CDR2 YYEEEE come from the germline V gene. J was trimmed by 4 bases and V by 3 bases; bases with no gene match: 9. This CDR3 is 15 amino acids long. CDR3: CASSWPGTGFYEQYF. CDR3 DNA sequence: TGTGCCAGCAGCTGGCCCGGGACAGGATTTTACGAGCAGTACTTC.

This clonotype was detected a few times. The rearrangement uses TRBV5-4 and TRBJ2-5; D is unclear. The CDR3 is 13 amino acids. V dropped 4 bases and J dropped 1 base, with 8 bases sitting between them. Looked up from germline, CDR1 is SGHNT and CDR2 is YYREEE (reference sequence). CDR3 protein: CASSHRVQETQYF. The CDR3 bases are TGTGCCAGCAGCCATCGGGTCCAAGAGACCCAGTACTTC.

The J gene is TRBJ2-1, the V gene TRBV6-5; 9 bases are a match to TRBD1. V gave up 0 bases and J gave up 6 bases; unmatched junction bases: 6. The CDR3 totals 16 residues. Germline values: CDR1 MNHEY, CDR2 SVGAGI. The CDR3 DNA is TGTGCCAGCAGTTACTCCCGGACAGGGGCGCCCAATGAGCAGTTCTTC. It encodes CASSYSRTGAPNEQFF.

To note about this clonotype: This may arise from a read error, as a much more abundant clone is one base away. The V and J genes are TRBV6-5 and TRBJ2-3; D ambiguous. This CDR3 has 13 residues. Germline V gene sequence: CDR1 MNHEY, CDR2 SVGAGI. The CDR3 DNA sequence: TGTGCCAGCAGTTACTCAGAGCCAGATATGCAGTATTTT. This gives the protein CASSYSEPDMQYF.

This clonotype showed up just a few times. The chain recombines TRBV20-1 with TRBJ2-1, with D maybe TRBD1 (6 bases). Germline CDR1 reads DFQATT; CDR2 reads SNEGSKA (reference sequence). V was trimmed by 0 bases and J by 0 bases, leaving 15 bases between them. This CDR3 has 17 residues. CDR3 nucleotides: TGCAGTGCTAGAGATCAGGGGCAGGGAAGCTCCTACAATGAGCAGTTCTTC. This encodes CSARDQGQGSSYNEQFF.

The chain carries TRBV7-9 and TRBJ2-7; 7 bases agree with TRBD2. The V segment lost 3 bases and the J segment 0 bases; nucleotides outside the gene matches: 8. Germline-derived CDR1 and CDR2 are SEHNR and FQNEAQ (reference sequence). The CDR3 extends over 16 amino acids. The CDR3 DNA sequence: TGTGCCAGCAGCTTCACCCCAAGCGGGAACTCCTACGAGCAGTACTTC. Its protein is CASSFTPSGNSYEQYF.

The J gene is TRBJ2-7, the V gene TRBV7-2, with D perhaps TRBD2 (6 bases). There are 14 residues in the CDR3. V dropped 2 bases and J dropped 5 bases, with 13 bases sitting between them. Germline V gene data show CDR1 as SGHTA and CDR2 as FQGNSA. This CDR3 reads CASSLTGAIHEQYF. DNA of the CDR3: TGTGCCAGCAGCTTAACGGGAGCGATCCACGAGCAGTACTTC.

This rearrangement joins TRBV7-3 to TRBJ2-5, with 7 nucleotides matching TRBD1. The germline CDR1 and CDR2 sequences are SGHTA and FQGTGA. J lost 7 bases, V lost 5 bases, and 10 bases had no gene match. The CDR3 has 14 amino acids. CDR3 in DNA: TGTGCCAGCAGCCTACAGGGGCCGCAGGGGACCCAGTACTTC. This sequence encodes CASSLQGPQGTQYF.

This clonotype was counted only a few times. The J gene is TRBJ2-1, the V gene TRBV7-2; D gene uncertain. With 4 bases removed from V and 8 bases from J, the gap between germline ends came to 6 bases. Germline CDR1 reads SGHTA; CDR2 reads FQGNSA. The CDR3 contains 11 residues. CDR3 protein: CASSSADEQFF. In DNA, the CDR3 is TGTGCCAGCAGCTCGGCCGATGAGCAGTTCTTC. Full variable domain (remainder filled in from reference TRBV7-2 and TRBJ2-1): GAGVSQSPSNKVTEKGKDVELRCDPISGHTALYWYRQSLGQGLEFLIYFQGNSAPDKSGLPSDRFSAERTGGSVSTLTIQRTQQEDSAVYLCASSSADEQFFGPGTRLTVL.

This clonotype has at least ten counts. J is TRBJ1-5 and V is TRBV4-2; 8 bases match TRBD1. Per the germline V gene, CDR1 is LGHNA and CDR2 is YNFKEQ. The CDR3 sequence is 15 residues long. Trimming at V came to 2 bases and at J to 6 bases, leaving 6 bases not matched to a gene. Here the CDR3 reads CASSQTTGVGQPQHF. The CDR3 coding sequence is TGTGCCAGCAGCCAAACGACAGGGGTTGGTCAGCCCCAGCATTTT.

This clonotype was picked up a small number of times. CDR3 nucleotides: TGCAGTGCTAGAGATCTACAGGAAGGAGATACGCAGTATTTT. Encoded protein: CSARDLQEGDTQYF. The rearrangement uses TRBV20-1 and TRBJ2-3; perhaps TRBD1 as D (5 bases). The CDR3 is made up of 14 amino acids. Trimming shortened V by 0 bases and J by 5 bases, and 12 bases separated the two germline ends. The V gene's germline CDR1 is DFQATT and CDR2 SNEGSKA (reference sequence).

This clonotype was counted a few times. The chain combines TRBV7-8 with TRBJ2-1; weak D call: TRBD2 (6 bases). V was clipped by 5 bases and J by 9 bases, with 23 bases between them. The germline gives CDR1 SGHVS, CDR2 FQNEAQ. The CDR3 loop spans 16 amino acids. DNA of the CDR3: TGTGCCAGCAGCATCGGGGCGGGGACCCCCTTTGGTGAGCAGTTCTTC. Its protein product is CASSIGAGTPFGEQFF. Full variable domain (rest looked up from reference TRBV7-8 and TRBJ2-1): GAGVSQSPRYKVAKRGQDVALRCDPISGHVSLFWYQQALGQGPEFLTYFQNEAQLDKSGLPSDRFFAERPEGSVSTLKIQRTQQEDSAVYLCASSIGAGTPFGEQFFGPGTRLTVL.

The V and J genes are TRBV20-1 and TRBJ2-7, with TRBD2 matching 8 bases. CDR3 length equals 15 residues. J gave up 4 bases and V 7 bases, and 15 bases lay outside the gene matches. CDR1 DFQATT and CDR2 SNEGSKA come from the germline V gene (reference sequence). The chain's CDR3 is CSGKEGAGVGYEQYF. CDR3 coding DNA: TGCAGTGGAAAGGAGGGAGCGGGAGTTGGATACGAGCAGTACTTC.

This chain connects TRBV3-1 to TRBJ1-1; TRBD1 is a possible D gene (5 bases). Germline CDR1 is LGHDT and CDR2 is YNNKEL (reference sequence). V lost 7 bases and J lost 4, with 22 bases in between. There are 16 residues in the CDR3. As DNA, the CDR3 is TGTGCCAGCACACTCAGCGGGAGCAGGGCAGGCACTGAAGCTTTCTTT. Translating it yields CASTLSGSRAGTEAFF. Looking up the rest from reference TRBV3-1 and TRBJ1-1 gives the full variable domain: DTAVSQTPKYLVTQMGNDKSIKCEQNLGHDTMYWYKQDSKKFLKIMFSYNNKELIINETVPNRFSPKSPDKAHLNLHINSLELGDSAVYFCASTLSGSRAGTEAFFGQGTRLTVV.

The chain recombines TRBV18 with TRBJ2-3; no clear D gene. The ends were cut back, 2 bases at V and 2 bases at J, with 8 bases in the middle. The CDR3 consists of 14 residues. Germline loops: CDR1 KGHSH, CDR2 LQKENI. CDR3 residues: CASSPSRHTDTQYF. For the CDR3, the DNA is TGTGCCAGCTCACCAAGCAGGCACACAGATACGCAGTATTTT.

The rearrangement uses TRBV7-2 and TRBJ2-1; 12 bases match TRBD2. CDR1 SGHTA and CDR2 FQGNSA come from the germline V gene. The J segment lost 9 bases and the V segment lost 5 bases, leaving 8 bases of the junction unmatched. The CDR3 extends over 15 amino acids. As DNA, the CDR3 is TGTGCCAGCAGCCCTAGCGGGAGGGCCCAGGGTGAGCAGTTCTTC. Translating it yields CASSPSGRAQGEQFF.

This clonotype was seen at least ten times. The chain has TRBV12-3 or TRBV12-4 and TRBJ2-2, with D hard to call. CDR3 length equals 14 residues. V was pared by 2 bases and J by 6 bases, with 10 bases between. The CDR3 spells CASSLSAQAGELFF. In nucleotides, the CDR3 is TGTGCCAGCAGTTTATCGGCCCAAGCCGGGGAGCTGTTTTTT.

This clonotype was counted only a few times. The chain is built from TRBV25-1 and TRBJ1-1, with D uncertain. This CDR3 contains 11 residues. The germline gives CDR1 MGHDK, CDR2 SYGVNS. Trimming removed 6 bases from V and 11 bases from J, with 13 bases in between. The CDR3 loop is CASRAGFQAFF. For the CDR3, the DNA is TGTGCCAGCAGGGCTGGGTTCCAGGCTTTCTTT.

This clonotype was observed a few times. The chain couples TRBV14 to TRBJ2-7; D is possibly TRBD1 (5 bases). V lost 1 base to trimming and J lost 6 bases, with 10 bases between them. Germline CDR1 SGHDN, CDR2 FVKESK. This CDR3 contains 13 residues. The CDR3 sequence: CASSQGIRGEQYF. The CDR3 nucleotides are TGTGCCAGCAGCCAAGGTATAAGGGGCGAGCAGTACTTC.

Many counts were recorded for this clonotype. The chain uses TRBV29-1 and TRBJ2-5; D is unclear. The V gene's germline CDR1 is SQVTM and CDR2 ANQGSEA. Trimming removed 3 bases at V and 5 bases at J, with 7 bases between. The CDR3 consists of 11 residues. This CDR3 reads CSVDYWETQYF. The CDR3 DNA reads as TGCAGCGTTGATTATTGGGAGACCCAGTACTTC.

This clonotype was seen at least ten times. This rearrangement joins TRBV5-5 to TRBJ1-2, with a tentative D call TRBD1 (5 bases). Per the germline V gene, CDR1 is SGHKS and CDR2 is YYEKEE (reference sequence). The CDR3 sequence is 17 residues long. V lost 4 bases, J lost 1 base, and 20 bases lay in between. The CDR3: CASSRALAGSGNYGYTF. CDR3 coding DNA: TGTGCCAGCAGCCGCGCCCTCGCAGGGTCGGGTAACTATGGCTACACCTTC.